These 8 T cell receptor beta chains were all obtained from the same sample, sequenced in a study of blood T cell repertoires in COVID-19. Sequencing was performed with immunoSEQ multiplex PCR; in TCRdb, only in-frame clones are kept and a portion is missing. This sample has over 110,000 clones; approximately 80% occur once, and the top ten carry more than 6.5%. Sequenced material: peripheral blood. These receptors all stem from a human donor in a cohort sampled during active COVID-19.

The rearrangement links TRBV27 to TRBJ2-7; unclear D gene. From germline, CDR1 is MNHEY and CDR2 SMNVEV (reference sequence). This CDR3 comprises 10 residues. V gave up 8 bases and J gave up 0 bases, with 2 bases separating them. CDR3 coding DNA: TGTGCCAGCCGCTCCTACGAGCAGTACTTC. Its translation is CASRSYEQYF.

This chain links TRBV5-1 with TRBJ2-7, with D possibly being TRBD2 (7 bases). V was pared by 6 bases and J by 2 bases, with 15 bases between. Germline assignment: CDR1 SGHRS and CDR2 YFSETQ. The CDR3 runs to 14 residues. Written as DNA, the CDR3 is TGCGCCAGCACCCTAGGGGGGGCCCCCTACGAGCAGTACTTC. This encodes CASTLGGAPYEQYF.

CDR3 protein: CASSVRQYTEAFF. The CDR3 coding sequence is TGTGCCAGCAGCGTAAGACAGTACACTGAAGCTTTCTTT. This chain uses TRBV9 with TRBJ1-1, with D perhaps matching TRBD1 (5 bases). Germline CDR1 SGDLS, CDR2 YYNGEE. Trimming shortened V by 1 base and J by 3 bases, and 7 bases separated the two germline ends. The CDR3 has 13 residues.

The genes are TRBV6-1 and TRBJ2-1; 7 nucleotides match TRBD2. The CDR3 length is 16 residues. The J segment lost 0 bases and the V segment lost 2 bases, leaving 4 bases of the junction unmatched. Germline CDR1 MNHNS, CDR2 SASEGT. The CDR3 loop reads CASSERAGDSYNEQFF. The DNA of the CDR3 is TGTGCCAGCAGTGAACGGGCGGGGGACTCCTACAATGAGCAGTTCTTC.

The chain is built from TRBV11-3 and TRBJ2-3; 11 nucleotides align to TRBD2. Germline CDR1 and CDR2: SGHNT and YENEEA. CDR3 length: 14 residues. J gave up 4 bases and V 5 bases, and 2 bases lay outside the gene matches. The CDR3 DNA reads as TGTGCCAGCAGCGGGACTAGCGGAGCAGATACGCAGTATTTT. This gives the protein CASSGTSGADTQYF.

DNA of the CDR3: TGTGCCAGCTCACCCGGGACAGGACGGAACACTGAAGCTTTCTTT. This sequence encodes CASSPGTGRNTEAFF. The chain links TRBV18 to TRBJ1-1; 8 nucleotides match TRBD1. The germline gives CDR1 KGHSH, CDR2 LQKENI. The V and J ends lost 3 bases and 1 base, in that order; junction bases with no gene match: 4. CDR3 length equals 15 residues.

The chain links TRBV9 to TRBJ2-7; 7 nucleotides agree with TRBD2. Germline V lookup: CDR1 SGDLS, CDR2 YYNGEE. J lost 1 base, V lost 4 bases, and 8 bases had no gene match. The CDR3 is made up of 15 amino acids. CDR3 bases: TGTGCCAGCAGCCCGCGACTAGCTTCATCCTACGAGCAGTACTTC. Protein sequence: CASSPRLASSYEQYF.

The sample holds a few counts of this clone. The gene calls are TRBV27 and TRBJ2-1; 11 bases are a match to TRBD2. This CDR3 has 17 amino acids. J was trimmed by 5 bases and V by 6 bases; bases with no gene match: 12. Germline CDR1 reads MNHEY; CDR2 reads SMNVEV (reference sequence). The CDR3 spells CASSYTSGLAGHNEQFF. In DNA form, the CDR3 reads TGTGCCAGCAGCTACACATCTGGACTAGCGGGTCACAATGAGCAGTTCTTC.